This T cell receptor beta chain appears in the sequencing data of a study of OX40 agonist ivuxolimab in advanced cancers. Clones were read by immunoSEQ multiplex PCR, and TCRdb kept only the in-frame ones, dropping some. The sample records about 93,000 clones, 85% to 95% being singletons. The CDR3 has 16 amino acids. Germline values: CDR1 SNHLY, CDR2 FYNNEI. V was pared by 5 bases and J by 4 bases, with 18 bases between. The sequence came from an adult with an advanced solid tumor such as melanoma, head and neck, liver or kidney cancer. Sample: CD4+ or CD8+ T cells sorted from blood, taken in a trial of the OX40 agonist ivuxolimab. The genes are TRBV2 and TRBJ2-1; TRBD2 is a possible D gene (6 bases). DNA of the CDR3: TGTGCCAGCAGTTCTCTTACGGGAGAGGTATACAATGAGCAGTTCTTC. It codes for CASSSLTGEVYNEQFF.